This TCR beta chain was recorded in a study of blood T cell repertoires in COVID-19. Study at large: Spain, Italy and the United States supplied samples that represented acute and convalescent COVID-19.

The CDR3 is made up of 13 amino acids. CDR1 LNHNV and CDR2 YYDKDF come from the germline V gene (reference sequence). The V end was cut by 0 bases, the J end by 10 bases, with 10 bases between. The protocol was immunoSEQ multiplex PCR, while the TCRdb copy is restricted to in-frame clones and leaves out a portion. The sample comprises over 10,000 clones, less than 80% of which are singletons, and approximately 6% rests with the top ten. The Seattle site enrolled patients during active infection and followed them longitudinally. Sequenced sample: peripheral blood. The chain is built from TRBV15 and TRBJ1-3, with a tentative D call TRBD1 (6 bases). This TCR came from a man aged 55 to 69 with COVID-19, enrolled during active disease. CDR3 nucleotides: TGTGCCACCAGCAGAGACCCAGGGGATACCATATATTTT. Translating gives CATSRDPGDTIYF.